The rows below give T cell receptor beta chains drawn from one sample of a study of cytomegalovirus exposure and HLA in healthy donors. The assay was immunoSEQ multiplex PCR, and TCRdb's table has in-frame clones only and misses some. The table shows 150,000 to 200,000 clones, with over 80% occurring only once. Input material: PBMCs. Receptor source: a man in his forties or fifties in good health and CMV-seronegative. Both conserved end residues are trimmed from each CDR3. Some rows mark clone size as missing; the rest say once, few, many or name a class of expanded clone.

CDR3: ASTLGEPYNEQF; V: TRBV7-2; size: few; J: TRBJ2-1
CDR3: ASSQVSLGATDTQY; V: TRBV4-2; size: NA; J: TRBJ2-3
CDR3: ASSLRGTGSAYEQY; V: TRBV14; size: NA; J: TRBJ2-7
CDR3: ASSLIAGVSYNEQF; V: TRBV7-3; size: NA; J: TRBJ2-1
CDR3: ASGQGQYTDTQY; V: TRBV27; size: NA; J: TRBJ2-3
CDR3: ASSYSAGYGYT; V: TRBV6-5; size: NA; J: TRBJ1-2
CDR3: ASSLGTSGRTGANVLT; V: TRBV5-1; size: NA; J: TRBJ2-6
CDR3: ASSAGTKPHEQY; V: TRBV5-6; size: NA; J: TRBJ2-7
CDR3: ASKTGGAELETQY; V: TRBV5-4; size: NA; J: TRBJ2-5
CDR3: ASSPGLASSNEQF; V: TRBV5-4; size: NA; J: TRBJ2-1
CDR3: ASSPRAGPGNEQF; V: TRBV11-3; size: NA; J: TRBJ2-1
CDR3: ASSLVATYTDTQY; V: TRBV7-2; size: NA; J: TRBJ2-3
CDR3: ASRSTGAGEKLF; V: TRBV28; size: NA; J: TRBJ1-4
CDR3: ASSFLDRYQPQH; V: TRBV6-6; size: NA; J: TRBJ1-5
CDR3: ASSLVGTGRMNTEAF; V: TRBV5-6; size: NA; J: TRBJ1-1
CDR3: ASSFRTSRYQETQY; V: TRBV5-1; size: NA; J: TRBJ2-5
CDR3: ASSPRMDTQY; V: TRBV7-8; size: NA; J: TRBJ2-3
CDR3: AGTRAGEINEQF; V: TRBV2; size: NA; J: TRBJ2-1
CDR3: ASSPISGTEAF; V: TRBV7-8; size: NA; J: TRBJ1-1
CDR3: ASSRGQGTGNYGYT; V: TRBV5-4; size: NA; J: TRBJ1-2
CDR3: ASSRQMNTEAF; V: TRBV25-1; size: NA; J: TRBJ1-1
CDR3: AWRGWGGGEQY; V: TRBV30; size: NA; J: TRBJ2-7
CDR3: ASGQGRDRSSPLH; V: TRBV4-3; size: NA; J: TRBJ1-6
CDR3: SVEALRQANYGYT; V: TRBV29-1; size: NA; J: TRBJ1-2
CDR3: ASVGTSGGAYEQY; V: TRBV2; size: NA; J: TRBJ2-7
CDR3: ASSSPRGRGNYGYT; V: TRBV28; size: NA; J: TRBJ1-2
CDR3: ASQGEGYGYT; V: TRBV9; size: NA; J: TRBJ1-2
CDR3: AISDRGKNTEAF; V: TRBV10-3; size: NA; J: TRBJ1-1
CDR3: ASSEGTAGTDTQY; V: TRBV6-1; size: NA; J: TRBJ2-3
CDR3: ANSGTGGYNEQF; V: TRBV6-6; size: NA; J: TRBJ2-1
CDR3: ASSPVARRREQY; V: TRBV6-5; size: NA; J: TRBJ2-7
CDR3: ASSSVATGLANEKLF; V: TRBV7-9; size: few; J: TRBJ1-4
CDR3: AIHSGVGNQPQH; V: TRBV10-3; size: few; J: TRBJ1-5
CDR3: ASSLFGGGRGDTQY; V: TRBV5-4; size: NA; J: TRBJ2-3
CDR3: ASSLAGARGNTIY; V: TRBV7-9; size: NA; J: TRBJ1-3
CDR3: AWSGVGLFYEQY; V: TRBV30; size: NA; J: TRBJ2-7
CDR3: ASMTNRGRGETQY; V: TRBV2; size: NA; J: TRBJ2-5
CDR3: ASSQSALRNTEAF; V: TRBV16; size: NA; J: TRBJ1-1
CDR3: ATSRDLPGSTDTQY; V: TRBV15; size: NA; J: TRBJ2-3
CDR3: ASSFTGFGMNTEAF; V: TRBV7-2; size: NA; J: TRBJ1-1
CDR3: ASSPGQGLYEQY; V: TRBV4-3; size: NA; J: TRBJ2-7